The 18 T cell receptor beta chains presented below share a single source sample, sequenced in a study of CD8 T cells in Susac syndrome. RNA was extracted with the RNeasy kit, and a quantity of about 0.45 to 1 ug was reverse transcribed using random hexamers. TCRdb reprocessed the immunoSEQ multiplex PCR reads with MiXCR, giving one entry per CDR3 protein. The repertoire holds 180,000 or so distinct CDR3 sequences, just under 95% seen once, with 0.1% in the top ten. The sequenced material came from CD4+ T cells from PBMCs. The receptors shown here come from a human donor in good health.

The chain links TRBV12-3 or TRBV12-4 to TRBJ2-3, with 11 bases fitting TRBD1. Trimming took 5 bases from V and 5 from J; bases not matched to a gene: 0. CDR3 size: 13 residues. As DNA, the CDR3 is TGTGCCAGCAGTGGGACAGGGGGAGATACGCAGTATTTT. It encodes CASSGTGGDTQYF.

As DNA, the CDR3 is TGTGCCACCAGCGGGACAGGGGGTAGTCGCACCTTC. Translated, it gives CATSGTGGSRTF. This sequence joins TRBV15 and TRBJ1-2; 11 bases agree with TRBD1. The CDR3 has 12 amino acids. V trimming: 5 bases; J trimming: 13 bases; junction bases outside the gene matches: 6. CDR1 is LNHNV, CDR2 YYDKDF, per germline (reference sequence).

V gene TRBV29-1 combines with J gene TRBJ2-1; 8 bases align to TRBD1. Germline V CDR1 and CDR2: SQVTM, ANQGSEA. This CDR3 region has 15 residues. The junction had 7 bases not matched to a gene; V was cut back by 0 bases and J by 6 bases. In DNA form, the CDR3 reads TGCAGCGTTGAAGATGTGGACAGGGTCTTCAATGAGCAGTTCTTC. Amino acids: CSVEDVDRVFNEQFF.

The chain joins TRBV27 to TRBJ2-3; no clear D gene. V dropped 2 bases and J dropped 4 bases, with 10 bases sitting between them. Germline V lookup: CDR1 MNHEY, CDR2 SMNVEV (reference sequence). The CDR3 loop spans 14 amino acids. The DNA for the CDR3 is TGTGCCAGCAGTTTAAACGTTTTGGCAGATACGCAGTATTTT. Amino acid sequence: CASSLNVLADTQYF.

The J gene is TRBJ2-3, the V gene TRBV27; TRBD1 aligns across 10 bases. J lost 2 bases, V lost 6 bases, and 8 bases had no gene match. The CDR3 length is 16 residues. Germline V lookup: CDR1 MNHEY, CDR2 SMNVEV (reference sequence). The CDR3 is CASRLGTGVLTDTQYF. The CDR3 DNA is TGTGCCAGCAGGCTGGGGACAGGGGTCCTCACAGATACGCAGTATTTT.

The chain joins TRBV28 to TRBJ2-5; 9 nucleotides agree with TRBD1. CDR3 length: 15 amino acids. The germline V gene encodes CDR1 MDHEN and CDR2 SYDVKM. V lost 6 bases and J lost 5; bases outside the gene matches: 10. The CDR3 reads CASRRDRVRLETQYF. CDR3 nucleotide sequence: TGTGCCAGCAGGCGGGACAGGGTGAGGTTGGAGACCCAGTACTTC. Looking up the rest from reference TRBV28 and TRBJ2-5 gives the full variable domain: DVKVTQSSRYLVKRTGEKVFLECVQDMDHENMFWYRQDPGLGLRLIYFSYDVKMKEKGDIPEGYSVSREKKERFSLILESASTNQTSMYLCASRRDRVRLETQYFGPGTRLLVL.

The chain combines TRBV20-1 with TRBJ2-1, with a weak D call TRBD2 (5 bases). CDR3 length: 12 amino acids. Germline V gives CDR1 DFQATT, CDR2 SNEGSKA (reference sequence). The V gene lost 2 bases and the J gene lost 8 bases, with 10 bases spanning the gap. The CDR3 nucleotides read TGCAGTGCTAGACTAGCAGGCGATGAGCAGTTCTTC. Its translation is CSARLAGDEQFF.

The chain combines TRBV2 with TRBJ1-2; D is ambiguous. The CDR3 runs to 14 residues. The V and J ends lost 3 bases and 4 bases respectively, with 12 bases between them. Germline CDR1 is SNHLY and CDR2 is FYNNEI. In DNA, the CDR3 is TGTGCCAGCAGTGAGGGTGTCAGGCTCTATGGCTACACCTTC. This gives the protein CASSEGVRLYGYTF.

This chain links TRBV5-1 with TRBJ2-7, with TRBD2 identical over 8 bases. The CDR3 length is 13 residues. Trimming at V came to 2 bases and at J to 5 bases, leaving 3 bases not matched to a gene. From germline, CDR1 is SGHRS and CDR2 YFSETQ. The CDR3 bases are TGCGCCAGCAGCTTCGGACTAGCTGACGAGCAGTACTTC. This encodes CASSFGLADEQYF.

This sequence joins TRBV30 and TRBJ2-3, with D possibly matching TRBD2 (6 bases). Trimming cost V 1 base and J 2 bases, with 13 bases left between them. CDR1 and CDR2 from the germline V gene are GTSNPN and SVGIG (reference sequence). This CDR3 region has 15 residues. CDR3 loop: CAWSGWGEATDTQYF. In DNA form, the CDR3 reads TGTGCCTGGAGTGGGTGGGGGGAGGCCACAGATACGCAGTATTTT. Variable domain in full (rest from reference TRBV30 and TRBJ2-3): SQTIHQWPATLVQPVGSPLSLECTVEGTSNPNLYWYRQAAGRGLQLLFYSVGIGQISSEVPQNLSASRPQDRQFILSSKKLLLSDSGFYLCAWSGWGEATDTQYFGPGTRLTVL.

CDR3 DNA sequence: TGTGCCTGGAGTAAGGCTAGCGGGAGGTCGAGCTCCTACAATGAGCAGTTCTTC. It is translated as CAWSKASGRSSSYNEQFF. The gene calls are TRBV30 and TRBJ2-1; the match to TRBD2 covers 11 bases. This CDR3 is 18 amino acids long. Trimming took 2 bases from V and 0 from J; bases not matched to a gene: 9. Germline V gene lookup returns CDR1 GTSNPN and CDR2 SVGIG (reference sequence). Supplemented by reference TRBV30 and TRBJ2-1, the full variable domain reads SQTIHQWPATLVQPVGSPLSLECTVEGTSNPNLYWYRQAAGRGLQLLFYSVGIGQISSEVPQNLSASRPQDRQFILSSKKLLLSDSGFYLCAWSKASGRSSSYNEQFFGPGTRLTVL.

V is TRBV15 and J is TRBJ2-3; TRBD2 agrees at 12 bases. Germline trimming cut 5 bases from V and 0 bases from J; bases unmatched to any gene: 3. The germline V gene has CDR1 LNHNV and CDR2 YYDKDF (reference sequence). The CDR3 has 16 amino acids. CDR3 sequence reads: CATSEGLAGSTDTQYF. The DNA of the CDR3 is TGTGCCACCAGCGAGGGACTAGCGGGCAGCACAGATACGCAGTATTTT.

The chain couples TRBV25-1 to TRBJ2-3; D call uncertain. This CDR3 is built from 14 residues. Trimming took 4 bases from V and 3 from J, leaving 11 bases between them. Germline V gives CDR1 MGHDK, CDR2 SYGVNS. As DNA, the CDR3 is TGTGCCAGCAGTGCTGGGAAGGTGACAGATACGCAGTATTTT. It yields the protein CASSAGKVTDTQYF. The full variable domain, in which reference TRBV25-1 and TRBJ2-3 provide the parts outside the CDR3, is EADIYQTPRYLVIGTGKKITLECSQTMGHDKMYWYQQDPGMELHLIHYSYGVNSTEKGDLSSESTVSRIRTEHFPLTLESARPSHTSQYLCASSAGKVTDTQYFGPGTRLTVL.

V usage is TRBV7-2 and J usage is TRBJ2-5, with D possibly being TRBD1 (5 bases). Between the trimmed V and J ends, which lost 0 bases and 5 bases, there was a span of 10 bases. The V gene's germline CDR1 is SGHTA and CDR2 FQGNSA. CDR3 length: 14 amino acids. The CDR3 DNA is TGTGCCAGCAGCTTAGCGAAAGACAGTGAGACCCAGTACTTC. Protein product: CASSLAKDSETQYF.

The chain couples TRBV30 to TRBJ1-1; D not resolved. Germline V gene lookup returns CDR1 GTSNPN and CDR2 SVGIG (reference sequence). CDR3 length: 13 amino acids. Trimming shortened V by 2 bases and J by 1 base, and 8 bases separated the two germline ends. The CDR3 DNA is TGTGCCTGGAGTCGAGACGGGAACACTGAAGCTTTCTTT. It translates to CAWSRDGNTEAFF.

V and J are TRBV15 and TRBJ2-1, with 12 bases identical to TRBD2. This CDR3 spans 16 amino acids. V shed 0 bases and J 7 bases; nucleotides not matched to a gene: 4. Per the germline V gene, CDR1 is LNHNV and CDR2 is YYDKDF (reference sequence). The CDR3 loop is CATSRELAGGLNEQFF. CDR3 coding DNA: TGTGCCACCAGCAGAGAACTAGCGGGAGGCCTGAATGAGCAGTTCTTC.

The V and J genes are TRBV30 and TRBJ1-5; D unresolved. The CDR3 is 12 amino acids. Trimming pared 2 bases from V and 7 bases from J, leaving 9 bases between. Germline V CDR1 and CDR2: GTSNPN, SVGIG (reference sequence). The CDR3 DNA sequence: TGTGCCTGGAGTCGGGATGTGCAGCCCCAGCATTTT. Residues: CAWSRDVQPQHF.

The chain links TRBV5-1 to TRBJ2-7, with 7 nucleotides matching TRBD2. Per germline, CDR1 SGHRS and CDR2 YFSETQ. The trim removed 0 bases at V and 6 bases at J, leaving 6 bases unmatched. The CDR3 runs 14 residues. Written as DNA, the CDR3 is TGCGCCAGCAGCTTGGGGGCGGGAGCTCGCGAGCAGTACTTC. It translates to CASSLGAGAREQYF.